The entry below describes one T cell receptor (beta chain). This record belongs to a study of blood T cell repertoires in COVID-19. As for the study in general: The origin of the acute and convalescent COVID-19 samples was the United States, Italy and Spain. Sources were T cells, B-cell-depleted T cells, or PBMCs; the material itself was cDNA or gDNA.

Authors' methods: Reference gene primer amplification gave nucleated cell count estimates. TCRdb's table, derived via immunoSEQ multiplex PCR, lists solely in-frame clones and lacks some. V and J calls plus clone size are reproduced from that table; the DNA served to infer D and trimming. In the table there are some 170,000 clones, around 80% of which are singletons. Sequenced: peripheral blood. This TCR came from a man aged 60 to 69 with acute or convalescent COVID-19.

Here the CDR3 DNA reads TGTGCCAGCAGCCTGACGGACAGGGCATCTATTAGTGAAAAACTGTTTTTT. Translation: CASSLTDRASISEKLFF. J is TRBJ1-4 and V is TRBV12-1; the table assigns TRBD1, which was not confirmed against the DNA. TRBV12-1 is annotated as a pseudogene. The CDR3 spans 17 residues.